This T cell receptor (beta chain) was retrieved from a study of T cells in Graves' hyperthyroidism and ophthalmopathy. Study results and limitations: It was a median about 6.5 months before onset that the model predicted ophthalmopathy.

There are many counts of this clonotype. Antigen: not known. Germline CDR1 is DFQATT and CDR2 is SNEGSKA (reference sequence). This CDR3 is 17 amino acids long. J lost 1 base, V lost 0 bases, and 10 bases had no gene match. Amplification of TCR beta CDR3 regions used RNA as the template. RT-PCR in the first round (using the HTBI primer set) targeted the TCR CDR3. TCRdb redid the calling of the multiplex PCR reads with MiXCR, one entry per CDR3 protein. The repertoire consists of around 340,000 distinct CDR3 sequences, with 16% occurring once and the leading ten covering around 34%. This chain links TRBV20-1 with TRBJ2-3, with 7 bases that match TRBD1. The sequencing sample was made of blood. The receptor was isolated from a man aged 30 to 39 with Graves' hyperthyroidism. CDR3 coding DNA: TGCAGTGCTAGAGATATCGTCCGGGACAGCCGCACAGATACGCAGTATTTT. It yields the protein CSARDIVRDSRTDTQYF.